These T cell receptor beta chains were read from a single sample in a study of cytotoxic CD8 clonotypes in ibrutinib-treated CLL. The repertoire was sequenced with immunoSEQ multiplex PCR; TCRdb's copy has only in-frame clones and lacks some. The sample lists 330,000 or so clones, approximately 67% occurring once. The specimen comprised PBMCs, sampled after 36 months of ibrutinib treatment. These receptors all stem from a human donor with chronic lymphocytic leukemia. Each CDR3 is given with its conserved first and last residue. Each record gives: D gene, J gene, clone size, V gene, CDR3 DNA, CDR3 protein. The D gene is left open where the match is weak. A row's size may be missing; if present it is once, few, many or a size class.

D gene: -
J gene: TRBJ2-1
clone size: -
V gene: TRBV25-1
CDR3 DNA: TGTGCCAGCAGTCAACGGGACATAGGCAATGAGCAGTTCTTC
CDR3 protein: CASSQRDIGNEQFF

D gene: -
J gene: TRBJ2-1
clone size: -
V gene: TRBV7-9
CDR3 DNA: TGTGCCAGCAGCTTAGTCCCCTACAATGAGCAGTTCTTC
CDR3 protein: CASSLVPYNEQFF

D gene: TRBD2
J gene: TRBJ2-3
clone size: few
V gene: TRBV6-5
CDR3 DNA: TGTGCCAGCAGTTCCACCGGGACTAGCGCCACAGATACGCAGTATTTT
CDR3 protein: CASSSTGTSATDTQYF

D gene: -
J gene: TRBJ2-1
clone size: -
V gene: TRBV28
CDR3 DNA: TGTGCCAGCAACGAGGACCGGAACAATGAGCAGTTCTTC
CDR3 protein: CASNEDRNNEQFF

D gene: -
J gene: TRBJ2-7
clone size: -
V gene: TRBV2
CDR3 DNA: TGTGCCCACCGCGGAGGGGGCTACGAGCAGTACTTC
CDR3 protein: CAHRGGGYEQYF

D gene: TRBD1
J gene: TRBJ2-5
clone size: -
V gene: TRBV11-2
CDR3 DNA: TGTGCCAGCAGCTTAGTGGGACAGGGGATTGGTGAGACCCAGTACTTC
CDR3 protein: CASSLVGQGIGETQYF

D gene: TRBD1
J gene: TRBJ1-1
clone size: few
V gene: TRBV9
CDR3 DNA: TGTGCCAGCAGCCTTAGACAGGGCGGCGGTGAAGCTTTCTTT
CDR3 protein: CASSLRQGGGEAFF

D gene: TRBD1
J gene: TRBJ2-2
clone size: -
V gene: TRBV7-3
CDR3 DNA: TGTGCCAGCAGCTCCCAGGGACAGGACACCGGGGAGCTGTTTTTT
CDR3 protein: CASSSQGQDTGELFF

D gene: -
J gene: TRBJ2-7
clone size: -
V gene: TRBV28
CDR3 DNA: TGTGCCAGCCGAAGGGAACCGCGGTCCCACGAGCAGTACTTC
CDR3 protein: CASRREPRSHEQYF

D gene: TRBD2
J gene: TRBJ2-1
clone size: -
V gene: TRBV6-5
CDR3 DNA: TGTGCCAGCAGCCGTAGCGGGATTTCCTACAATGAGCAGTTCTTC
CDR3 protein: CASSRSGISYNEQFF

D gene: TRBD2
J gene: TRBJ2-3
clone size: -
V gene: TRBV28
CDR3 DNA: TGTGCCAGCAGTTATCCCCCCAGGGCGGGAGGGACAGATACGCAGTATTTT
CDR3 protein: CASSYPPRAGGTDTQYF

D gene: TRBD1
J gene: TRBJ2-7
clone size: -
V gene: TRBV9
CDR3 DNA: TGTGCCAGCAGCGGAAGACAGGGCTCCTACGAGCAGTACTTC
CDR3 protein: CASSGRQGSYEQYF

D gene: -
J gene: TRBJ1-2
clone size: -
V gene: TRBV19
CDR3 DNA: TGTGCCAGTAGTATAGGTGCAGCGAACTATGGCTACACCTTC
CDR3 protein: CASSIGAANYGYTF

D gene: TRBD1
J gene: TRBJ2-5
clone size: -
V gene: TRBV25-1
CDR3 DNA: TGTGCCAGCAGTTCACAGGGGGTAGGAGAGACCCAGTACTTC
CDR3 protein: CASSSQGVGETQYF

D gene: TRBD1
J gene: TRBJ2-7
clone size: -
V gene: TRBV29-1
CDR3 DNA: TGCAGCGCCTCGACAGGGTTCGACGAGCAGTACTTC
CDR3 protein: CSASTGFDEQYF

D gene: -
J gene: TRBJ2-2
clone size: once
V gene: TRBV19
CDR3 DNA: TGTGCCAGTAGTATAGTAGGGAAAAGGGAGCTGTTTTTT
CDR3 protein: CASSIVGKRELFF

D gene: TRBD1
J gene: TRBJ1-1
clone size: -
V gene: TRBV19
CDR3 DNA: TGTGCCAGTAGTACCCCAGGGGGACCGGGGACTGAAGCTTTCTTT
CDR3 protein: CASSTPGGPGTEAFF

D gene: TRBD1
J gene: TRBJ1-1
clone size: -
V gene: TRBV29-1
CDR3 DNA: TGCAGCTCCCGGGACAGGGGGCGGTTCACTGAAGCTTTCTTT
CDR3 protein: CSSRDRGRFTEAFF

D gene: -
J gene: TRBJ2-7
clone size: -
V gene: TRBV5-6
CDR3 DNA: TGTGCCAGCAGCTCGGGACTTTTCCCCTACGAGCAGTACTTC
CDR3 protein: CASSSGLFPYEQYF

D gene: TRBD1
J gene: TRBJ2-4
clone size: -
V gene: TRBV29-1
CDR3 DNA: TGCAGCGTTGAAGAGGGGGACAGGGTGGCCAAAAACATTCAGTACTTC
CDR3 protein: CSVEEGDRVAKNIQYF

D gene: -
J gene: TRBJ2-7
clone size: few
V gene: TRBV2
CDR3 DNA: TGTGCCAGCAGCGATCTGTGGGACACCGGCATCGAGCAGTACTTC
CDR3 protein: CASSDLWDTGIEQYF

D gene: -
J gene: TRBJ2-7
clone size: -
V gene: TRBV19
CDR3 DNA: TGTGCCAGTAGTACGGGCAGGGTCTCCTACGAGCAGTACTTC
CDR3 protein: CASSTGRVSYEQYF

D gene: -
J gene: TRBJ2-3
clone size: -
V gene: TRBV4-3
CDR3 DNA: TGCGCCAGCAGCCAAGACCCCGGCGGGGGCTCTAGCACAGATACGCAGTATTTT
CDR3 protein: CASSQDPGGGSSTDTQYF

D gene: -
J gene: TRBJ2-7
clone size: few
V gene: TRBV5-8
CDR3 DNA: TGTGCCAGCAGCCCCCTAGTGCGCGAGCAGTACTTC
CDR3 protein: CASSPLVREQYF

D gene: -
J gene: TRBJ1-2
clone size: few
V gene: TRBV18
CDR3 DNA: TGTGCCAGCTCACCGCTAAAAACAGTGGACTACACCTTC
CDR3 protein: CASSPLKTVDYTF

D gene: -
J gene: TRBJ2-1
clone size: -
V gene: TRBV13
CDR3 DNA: TGTGCCAGCAGCCCCGAAGGCAGCTCCTACAATGAGCAGTTCTTC
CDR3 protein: CASSPEGSSYNEQFF

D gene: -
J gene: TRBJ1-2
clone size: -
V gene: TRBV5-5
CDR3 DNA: TGTGCCAGCAGCTTTGGGGCGAATCGCTACACCTTC
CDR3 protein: CASSFGANRYTF

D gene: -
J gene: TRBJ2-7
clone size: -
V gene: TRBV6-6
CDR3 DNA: TGTGCCAGCAGTTACAGCCCGGGGAGCTCCTACGAGCAGTACTTC
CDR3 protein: CASSYSPGSSYEQYF

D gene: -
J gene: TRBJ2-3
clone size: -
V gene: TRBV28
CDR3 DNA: TGTGCCAGCAGTTGGCTTGGGGCGCAGTATTTT
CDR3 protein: CASSWLGAQYF

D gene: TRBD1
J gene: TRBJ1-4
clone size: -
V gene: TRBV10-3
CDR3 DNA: TGTGCCATCAGCTTCGGACAGGGTGAAAAACTGTTTTTT
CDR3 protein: CAISFGQGEKLFF

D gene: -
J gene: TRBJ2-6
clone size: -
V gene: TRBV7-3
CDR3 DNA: TGTGCCAGCAGCTTAATTGGGAGAATCTCTGGGGCCAACGTCCTGACTTTC
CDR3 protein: CASSLIGRISGANVLTF